This is a list of T cell receptor beta chains from one sample in a study of T cell repertoires in cytomegalovirus infection. MiXCR was run by TCRdb on the reads, yielding one entry per CDR3 protein. The profile covers 700,000 to 950,000 distinct CDR3 sequences, with 32% appearing a single time and around 12% taken by the ten largest. Antigens of these TCRs are unknown. The material was cultured CD8+ T cells from PBMCs, obtained from culture after CMV antigen stimulation. The receptors were sampled from a human donor in good health (CMV status not recorded). Some clones in this sample may be carry-over from other donors' samples. Each CDR3 is given without its conserved first and last residue.

J gene	V gene	CDR3 protein
TRBJ1-2	TRBV10-3	ATRTLSQGVYGYT
TRBJ2-1	TRBV4-1	ASSQDRGVTYNEQF
TRBJ1-1	TRBV7-6	ASRPGVETEAF
TRBJ1-1	TRBV13	ASSLGRARGDTEAF
TRBJ1-1	TRBV19	ASTIILGREAF
TRBJ2-2	TRBV25-1	ASSDWDFTGELF
TRBJ2-1	TRBV9	ASSGDHRGIVDEQF
TRBJ2-2	TRBV7-9	ASGSGPGELF
TRBJ2-7	TRBV7-6	ASSLGTGVPYEQY
TRBJ1-1	TRBV27	ASSPPWSMNTEAF
TRBJ1-4	TRBV19	ASNPDSLSEKLF
TRBJ2-2	TRBV24-1	ATSLREGGELF
TRBJ1-5	TRBV5-6	ASSLGPPHHNQPQH
TRBJ2-1	TRBV19	ASSIPGGIINEQF
TRBJ2-3	TRBV7-9	ASREDTQY
TRBJ1-3	TRBV4-3	ASSQPGDINSGNTIY
TRBJ1-6	TRBV20-1	SARLRGLVGDSPLH
TRBJ1-1	TRBV10-3	AISESGKGPRTEAF
TRBJ2-5	TRBV7-7	ASSLSQPGLGETQY
TRBJ1-5	TRBV27	ASREDSLYSNQPQH
TRBJ2-2	TRBV3-1	ASTGHPTPGELF
TRBJ2-6	TRBV6-6	ASPNSGANVLT
TRBJ1-1	TRBV7-9	DSSLPGSGAF
TRBJ2-2	TRBV27	ATCYLGGTMNTGELF
TRBJ1-2	TRBV27	ASSLGGGMTGYT
TRBJ1-1	TRBV19	ASKGGMAEAF
TRBJ1-2	TRBV7-2	ASSSLRQGPGYT
TRBJ2-5	TRBV14	ASSSGGGRGTQY
TRBJ2-3	TRBV7-2	ASSRKPRGADTQY
TRBJ2-3	TRBV7-6	ASSQGLATDTQY
TRBJ2-2	TRBV5-1	ASRPGTGDTGELF
TRBJ2-7	TRBV6-5	ASSYSGRGRQY
TRBJ2-3	TRBV10-3	AISESGPASTDTQY
TRBJ1-1	TRBV3-1	ASSQEGGQRRWTEAF
TRBJ1-1	TRBV29-1	SANPVNTEAF
TRBJ2-2	TRBV5-4	ASSRPGLAGGAHTGELF
TRBJ2-7	TRBV12-5	ASGLIMGANYEQY
TRBJ2-7	TRBV7-9	ASSSREGAYEQY
TRBJ2-2	TRBV4-1	TSSPGTGGRTGELF
TRBJ2-3	TRBV12-5	ASGLYSGGARDTQY
TRBJ1-1	TRBV6-1	ASIPEDRGEDTEAF
TRBJ2-1	TRBV11-2	ASSLVVGYAILTNNEQF